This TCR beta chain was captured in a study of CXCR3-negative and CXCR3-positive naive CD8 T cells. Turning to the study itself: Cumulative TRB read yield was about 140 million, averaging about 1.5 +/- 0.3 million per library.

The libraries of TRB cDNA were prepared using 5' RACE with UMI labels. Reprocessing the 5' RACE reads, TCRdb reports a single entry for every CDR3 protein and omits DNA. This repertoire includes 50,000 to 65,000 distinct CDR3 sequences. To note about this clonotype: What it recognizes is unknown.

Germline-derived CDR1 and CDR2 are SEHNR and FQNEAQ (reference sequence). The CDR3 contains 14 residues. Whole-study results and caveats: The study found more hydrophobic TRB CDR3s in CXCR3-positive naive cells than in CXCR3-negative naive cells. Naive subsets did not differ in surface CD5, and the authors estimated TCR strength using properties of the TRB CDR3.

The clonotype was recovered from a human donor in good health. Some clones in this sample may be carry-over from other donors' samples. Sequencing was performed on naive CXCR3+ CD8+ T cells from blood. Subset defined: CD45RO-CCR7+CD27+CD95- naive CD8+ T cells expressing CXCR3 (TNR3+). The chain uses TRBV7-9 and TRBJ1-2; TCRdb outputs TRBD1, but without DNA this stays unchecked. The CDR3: CASSAQGGVYGYTF.